This TCR beta chain was identified in a study of T cell changes during pregnancy in multiple sclerosis. The table came from immunoSEQ multiplex PCR; TCRdb's copy has only in-frame clones and leaves some out. The table lists roughly 85,000 clones, just over 90% of them singletons. CDR1 and CDR2 (germline): SQVTM, ANQGSEA. Trimming removed 5 bases from V and 4 bases from J; junction bases left unmatched: 9. The CDR3 sequence is 14 residues long. Source: peripheral blood, taken in the first trimester of pregnancy. The source is a female donor with multiple sclerosis, enrolled in a pregnancy study. The chain joins TRBV29-1 to TRBJ2-3, with 7 bases aligning to TRBD2. The chain's CDR3 is CSVQGASGSDTQYF. For the CDR3, the DNA is TGCAGCGTTCAAGGTGCTAGCGGATCAGATACGCAGTATTTT.